This TCR beta chain emerged from a study of T cell changes during pregnancy in multiple sclerosis. There are 16 residues in the CDR3. CDR1 SNHLY and CDR2 FYNNEI come from the germline V gene. Losses at the gene ends were 7 bases for V and 5 bases for J; bases not matched to a gene: 12. Sequenced by immunoSEQ multiplex PCR; TCRdb stores in-frame clones only, minus some. The table includes around 45,000 clones, 80% to 95% detected once. The clonotype originates from a female donor with multiple sclerosis, enrolled in a pregnancy study. V is TRBV2 and J is TRBJ2-7, with TRBD1 matching over 12 bases. This material consisted of CD4+ T cells from peripheral blood mononuclear cells, taken before pregnancy. CDR3 region: CASTPMRDRGLDEQYF. CDR3 DNA sequence: TGTGCCAGCACACCCATGCGGGACAGGGGGCTGGACGAGCAGTACTTC. The variable domain in full, with the rest retrieved from reference TRBV2 and TRBJ2-7, is EPEVTQTPSHQVTQMGQEVILRCVPISNHLYFYWYRQILGQKVEFLVSFYNNEISEKSEIFDDQFSVERPDGSNFTLKIRSTKLEDSAMYFCASTPMRDRGLDEQYFGPGTRLTVT.